The rows below give T cell receptor beta chains drawn from one sample of a study of T cells in Graves' hyperthyroidism and ophthalmopathy. TCRdb processed the multiplex PCR reads anew with MiXCR; each CDR3 protein has one entry. The table lists more than 500,000 distinct CDR3 sequences, about 16% of them singletons, with 29% in the top ten. What was sequenced was blood. Receptors originate from a woman in her twenties or thirties with Graves' ophthalmopathy. The CDR3 runs from the conserved cysteine through the conserved F or W.

v_call: TRBV28
cdr3_aa: CASSLLAGANGELFF

v_call: TRBV7-2
cdr3_aa: CASSQTRSYNSPLHF

v_call: TRBV4-1
cdr3_aa: CASSQSDYNSPLHF

v_call: TRBV29-1
cdr3_aa: CSVELPGQGVEQYF

v_call: TRBV6-1
cdr3_aa: CAGRLAGVAGSCFF

v_call: TRBV6-4
cdr3_aa: CASSDSQGGAEAFF

v_call: TRBV5-1
cdr3_aa: CASSHGQGVDEQYF

v_call: TRBV4-3
cdr3_aa: CASSLGLAANQETQYF

v_call: TRBV20-1
cdr3_aa: CSAPLAQRGYSYEQYF

v_call: TRBV19
cdr3_aa: CASGIGQGLYGYTF

v_call: TRBV6-1
cdr3_aa: CASRYPGTDTQYF

v_call: TRBV11-1
cdr3_aa: CASSLARHEQYF

v_call: TRBV4-3
cdr3_aa: CASSQRTSGSRTGELFF

v_call: TRBV9
cdr3_aa: CASSVEPGLAYEQYF

v_call: TRBV2
cdr3_aa: CASSDSFINEQFF

v_call: TRBV12-3/TRBV12-4
cdr3_aa: CASSVTRGMNTEAFF

v_call: TRBV14
cdr3_aa: CASSQQRALSYNEQFF

v_call: TRBV5-6
cdr3_aa: CASSFTSGSTNEQFF

v_call: TRBV6-2/TRBV6-3
cdr3_aa: CASSYSISSYNEQFF

v_call: TRBV28
cdr3_aa: CASTPGTAKNIQYF

v_call: TRBV28
cdr3_aa: CASNRPGGWYEQYF

v_call: TRBV2
cdr3_aa: CASSRGLETQYF

v_call: TRBV12-3/TRBV12-4
cdr3_aa: CASSWAGGTEAFF

v_call: TRBV24-1
cdr3_aa: CATSDDRGGYGYTF

v_call: TRBV27
cdr3_aa: CASSFRRDRPEKLFF

v_call: TRBV19
cdr3_aa: CASSIRRASYNEQFF

v_call: TRBV9
cdr3_aa: CASSPGTGGGSYTF

v_call: TRBV18
cdr3_aa: CASSPGGTDTQYF

v_call: TRBV6-1
cdr3_aa: CASSRYKGYPETQYF

v_call: TRBV28
cdr3_aa: CASSLVADYGYTF

v_call: TRBV5-1
cdr3_aa: CASSLGTRGDTDTQYF

v_call: TRBV27
cdr3_aa: CASNFAGRSLFEAFF

v_call: TRBV7-2
cdr3_aa: CASSPQQGAGEHEQFF

v_call: TRBV12-3/TRBV12-4
cdr3_aa: CASSGTTSGRGPDTQYF

v_call: TRBV28
cdr3_aa: CASSFFAGGNNEQFF

v_call: TRBV12-3/TRBV12-4
cdr3_aa: CASSLAAYSYEQYF

v_call: TRBV6-1
cdr3_aa: CASLQGSGQPQHF

v_call: TRBV12-3/TRBV12-4
cdr3_aa: CASSWFPGQKPYEQYF

v_call: TRBV7-9
cdr3_aa: CASSLKTYGDTQYF

v_call: TRBV19
cdr3_aa: CASRGEAGGAFF

v_call: TRBV28
cdr3_aa: CASRPQLNTGELFF

v_call: TRBV5-1
cdr3_aa: CASSLSTSRTEAFF

v_call: TRBV7-2
cdr3_aa: CASSPQGGLAGEYNEQFF

v_call: TRBV3-1
cdr3_aa: CASSQGQGGGNTIYF

v_call: TRBV20-1
cdr3_aa: CSARDPGQGENEQFF

v_call: TRBV2
cdr3_aa: CASSYRGGKELFF

v_call: TRBV9
cdr3_aa: CASSVDRAIRGNTIYF

v_call: TRBV28
cdr3_aa: CASTPWTGPYEQYF

v_call: TRBV15
cdr3_aa: CATSTHISGAGSYNEQFF

v_call: TRBV20-1
cdr3_aa: CSAASGTDTQYF

v_call: TRBV3-1
cdr3_aa: CASSQALGGTEAFF